These 30 T cell receptor beta chains came from one sample sequenced in a study of PD-L1 blockade in urothelial cancer. As to time point: pretreatment peripheral blood. Data came from immunoSEQ multiplex PCR; TCRdb stores just in-frame clones and leaves some out. There are 45,000 to 60,000 clones in the sample; 85% to 90% occur only once, and around 14% lies in the top ten. The sample here was PBMCs, taken around atezolizumab (anti-PD-L1) treatment. These receptors all stem from a man between 65 and 85 years old with urothelial cancer.

This clone was picked up a small number of times. The rearrangement uses TRBV5-6 and TRBJ2-2, with D possibly TRBD2 on 5 matching bases. The CDR3 has 13 residues. With 9 bases removed from V and 3 bases from J, the gap between germline ends came to 12 bases. Germline V gene sequence: CDR1 SGHDT, CDR2 YYEEEE. The CDR3 region is CATERGYTGELFF. CDR3 in DNA: TGTGCCACGGAAAGAGGGTACACCGGGGAGCTGTTTTTT.

This chain links TRBV7-9 with TRBJ2-3; D may be TRBD1 (6 bases). The CDR3 sequence is 13 residues long. From germline, CDR1 is SEHNR and CDR2 FQNEAQ (reference sequence). V shed 6 bases and J shed 14 bases, with 21 bases lying between them. This CDR3 is CASREQGSRYAYF. The CDR3, as DNA: TGTGCCAGCAGGGAACAGGGAAGCAGATACGCGTATTTT.

The chain recombines TRBV1 with TRBJ2-3; no DNA check was done on the table's D call, TRBD2. TRBV1 is a pseudogene segment. The CDR3 extends over 18 amino acids. Written as DNA, the CDR3 is TGCACCAGCAGCCAAGATTTTGGTAGCGGGAGGGAGCACAGATACGCGTATTTT. Translating gives CTSSQDFGSGREHRYAYF.

This chain joins TRBV25-1 and TRBJ1-1; D is possibly TRBD1 (6 bases). CDR3 length: 12 residues. The V end was cut by 6 bases, the J end by 6 bases, with 11 bases between. The germline V gene has CDR1 MGHDK and CDR2 SYGVNS. The CDR3 nucleotides are TGTGCCAGCAGCGTGAGGGGGTCTGAAGCTTTCTTT. This gives the protein CASSVRGSEAFF. Full variable domain (remainder filled in from reference TRBV25-1 and TRBJ1-1): EADIYQTPRYLVIGTGKKITLECSQTMGHDKMYWYQQDPGMELHLIHYSYGVNSTEKGDLSSESTVSRIRTEHFPLTLESARPSHTSQYLCASSVRGSEAFFGQGTRLTVV.

The chain links TRBV21-1 to TRBJ1-1; TRBD1 reflects the table's D call only, with no check against the DNA. TRBV21-1 is labeled a pseudogene. The CDR3 has 18 residues. The CDR3 DNA reads as TGTGCCAGCAGCAGGACAAAGACACACGACCCCCCAGGGGATGAAGCTTTCTTT. This gives the protein CASSRTKTHDPPGDEAFF.

The chain links TRBV11-2 to TRBJ1-2, with no clear D. The V end was cut by 0 bases, the J end by 3 bases, with 11 bases between. This CDR3 has 15 amino acids. Germline V gene data show CDR1 as SGHAT and CDR2 as FQNNGV. The CDR3 here is CASSLDVGSDYGYTF. DNA for the CDR3: TGTGCCAGCAGCTTAGATGTGGGCTCAGACTATGGCTACACCTTC.

The sample holds one count of this clone. The CDR3 DNA follows: TGTGCCAGCAGCCCGACAGGGGGTCCGCAAGAGACCCAGTACTTC. Translation: CASSPTGGPQETQYF. This chain joins TRBV7-9 and TRBJ2-5; TRBD1 aligns across 9 bases. CDR3 length equals 15 residues. The germline V gene has CDR1 SEHNR and CDR2 FQNEAQ (reference sequence). V dropped 5 bases and J dropped 2; count of bases not matched to a gene: 6.

V is TRBV30 and J is TRBJ2-7; 8 positions agree with TRBD2. CDR1 is GTSNPN, CDR2 SVGIG, per germline (reference sequence). V shed 5 bases and J 0 bases; nucleotides not matched to a gene: 6. CDR3 length equals 14 residues. CDR3 coding DNA: TGTGCCTGGGTCCTTAGCGGGACCTCCTACGAGCAGTACTTC. Protein product: CAWVLSGTSYEQYF.

The chain has TRBV19 and TRBJ1-1; weak D call: TRBD1 (6 bases). The CDR3 consists of 16 residues. The germline V and J ends were trimmed by 3 bases and 0 bases, with 14 bases remaining between them. Germline-derived CDR1 and CDR2 are LNHDA and SQIVND (reference sequence). The CDR3 bases are TGTGCCAGTAGTATTGGTGCAGGGGCTTTGAACACTGAAGCTTTCTTT. Its protein is CASSIGAGALNTEAFF.

The genes are TRBV5-4 and TRBJ1-3; 7 bases match TRBD1. Germline CDR1 SGHNT, CDR2 YYREEE (reference sequence). The CDR3 extends over 13 amino acids. Trimming at V came to 4 bases and at J to 6 bases, leaving 4 bases not matched to a gene. DNA for the CDR3: TGTGCCAGCAGCCGGGACAGCCCAAACACCATATATTTT. It yields the protein CASSRDSPNTIYF.

The rearrangement links TRBV10-1 to TRBJ1-2; D gene unclear. Trimming removed 6 bases at V and 4 bases at J, with 12 bases between. The CDR3 is made up of 13 amino acids. CDR1 is WNHNN, CDR2 SYGVQD, per germline (reference sequence). As DNA, the CDR3 is TGCGCCAGCAGCCCCGACATGACCTATGGCTACACCTTC. This gives the protein CASSPDMTYGYTF.

The chain has TRBV29-1 and TRBJ2-1; weak D call: TRBD2 (5 bases). Germline V gene data show CDR1 as SQVTM and CDR2 as ANQGSEA. The V end lost 7 bases, the J end lost 9 bases, and 22 bases lay between the germline ends. This CDR3 region has 14 residues. The CDR3 region has the DNA TGCAGCGCTACCGGACCGGGGTTATTGAGTGAGCAGTTCTTC. Its protein product is CSATGPGLLSEQFF.

This clone came up a few times. The chain carries TRBV27 and TRBJ1-2; no firm D call. V was shortened by 2 bases and J by 4 bases, with 17 bases between the two germline ends. This CDR3 is 16 amino acids long. Germline-derived CDR1 and CDR2 are MNHEY and SMNVEV (reference sequence). CDR3 nucleotide sequence: TGTGCCAGCAGTTTAGCCTCGACCCGGGAAGGCTATGGCTACACCTTC. Translating it yields CASSLASTREGYGYTF.

The chain employs TRBV27 and TRBJ2-1, with 9 nucleotides matching TRBD2. The V gene end was trimmed by 7 bases and the J gene end by 0 bases; junction bases not matched to a gene: 13. CDR3 size: 18 residues. Germline CDR1 is MNHEY and CDR2 is SMNVEV (reference sequence). CDR3 loop: CASTQPGTSTLSYNEQFF. DNA of the CDR3: TGTGCCAGCACTCAGCCCGGGACTAGCACCCTCTCCTACAATGAGCAGTTCTTC.

The chain uses TRBV6-1 and TRBJ2-3; 9 positions agree with TRBD1. V dropped 5 bases and J dropped 14; count of bases not matched to a gene: 14. From germline, CDR1 is MNHNS and CDR2 SASEGT. This CDR3 spans 14 amino acids. The CDR3: CASSLTGGERYAYF. The DNA of the CDR3 is TGTGCCAGCAGTCTGACAGGGGGGGAAAGATACGCGTATTTT.

V gene TRBV30 combines with J gene TRBJ2-5; D is unresolved. The length of the CDR3 is 12 residues. The ends were cut back, 2 bases at V and 4 bases at J, with 8 bases in the middle. Germline lookup yields CDR1 GTSNPN and CDR2 SVGIG (reference sequence). In DNA form, the CDR3 reads TGTGCCTGGAGTTCCCCGGGAGAGACCCAGTACTTC. Protein: CAWSSPGETQYF.

The DNA for the CDR3 is TGTGCCAGCAGCCCCGGGACAGCGAACTCTGGAAACACCATATATTTT. Its protein is CASSPGTANSGNTIYF. The V and J genes are TRBV5-4 and TRBJ1-3; 7 bases match TRBD1. V gave up 4 bases and J gave up 0 bases; unmatched junction bases: 7. There are 16 residues in the CDR3. The germline V gene encodes CDR1 SGHNT and CDR2 YYREEE (reference sequence).

CDR3 loop: CASSLWTGKTDEQYF. As DNA, the CDR3 is TGTGCCAGCAGCTTGTGGACAGGGAAGACGGACGAGCAGTACTTC. This chain joins TRBV5-4 and TRBJ2-7; TRBD1 matches at 8 bases. The CDR3 totals 15 residues. The germline V gene encodes CDR1 SGHNT and CDR2 YYREEE (reference sequence). The V and J ends lost 1 base and 5 bases, in that order; junction bases with no gene match: 8.

The genes are TRBV7-9 and TRBJ2-7; 8 bases align to TRBD2. CDR3 size: 14 residues. J lost 5 bases, V lost 5 bases, and 8 bases had no gene match. Germline CDR1 reads SEHNR; CDR2 reads FQNEAQ (reference sequence). Written as DNA, the CDR3 is TGTGCCAGCAGCCCGTGGCGGGAGGTCCACGAGCAGTACTTC. This gives the protein CASSPWREVHEQYF.

Here the CDR3 DNA reads TGTGCCAGCAGTTACTCGTTTGTCGGGACAGGTGAAAAAGCTTTCTTT. This encodes CASSYSFVGTGEKAFF. J is TRBJ1-1 and V is TRBV6-5, with TRBD1 matching 8 bases. CDR1 and CDR2 (germline): MNHEY, SVGAGI. The junction had 12 bases not matched to a gene; V was cut back by 0 bases and J by 9 bases. This CDR3 has 16 amino acids.

This sequence joins TRBV7-3 and TRBJ1-1; D is undetermined. Germline loops: CDR1 SGHTA, CDR2 FQGTGA. This CDR3 is built from 16 residues. Trimming left V 0 bases short and J 5 bases short, with 16 bases between. The CDR3 DNA follows: TGTGCCAGCAGCTTAACGTCGAACCTCTTGGAGACTGAAGCTTTCTTT. This sequence encodes CASSLTSNLLETEAFF.

J is TRBJ1-2 and V is TRBV9; tentatively, D is TRBD1 (6 bases). Germline CDR1 and CDR2: SGDLS and YYNGEE. The CDR3 totals 12 residues. Trimming pared 4 bases from V and 3 bases from J, leaving 7 bases between. CDR3 coding DNA: TGTGCCAGCAGCCGACAGGACTATGGCTACACCTTC. Translated: CASSRQDYGYTF.

The V gene is TRBV5-1, the J gene TRBJ2-1; D is possibly TRBD2 (6 bases). This CDR3 region has 16 residues. Germline V gene data show CDR1 as SGHRS and CDR2 as YFSETQ. V was trimmed by 4 bases and J by 3 bases, leaving 17 bases between them. The CDR3 DNA follows: TGCGCCAGCAGCCCCGGGACTGAGGGTCTCTACAATGAGCAGTTCTTC. This sequence encodes CASSPGTEGLYNEQFF.

The V gene is TRBV7-3, the J gene TRBJ2-2; 11 bases are a match to TRBD2. V was clipped by 4 bases and J by 5 bases; unmatched bases: 3. This CDR3 has 15 amino acids. Germline V lookup: CDR1 SGHTA, CDR2 FQGTGA. The CDR3 region has the DNA TGTGCCAGCAGCTCCCGACTAGCGGGAACCGGGGAGCTGTTTTTT. Its translation is CASSSRLAGTGELFF.

The CDR3 region is CASSQDPSGRHFSYNEQFF. In nucleotides, the CDR3 is TGTGCCAGCAGCCAAGATCCTAGCGGGAGGCATTTCTCCTACAATGAGCAGTTCTTC. The chain recombines TRBV4-2 with TRBJ2-1; TRBD2 matches 11 bases. Germline values: CDR1 LGHNA, CDR2 YNFKEQ. V shed 0 bases and J 0 bases; nucleotides not matched to a gene: 7. This CDR3 is built from 19 residues.

Of note for this clone: A much larger clone lies one base from this, so it may be a read error. CDR3 residues: CASSPGTNQPQHF. The CDR3 DNA follows: TGTGCCAGCAGCCCCGGGACAAATCAGCCCCAGCATTTT. The rearrangement joins TRBV11-1 to TRBJ1-5; possibly TRBD1 for D (6 bases). This CDR3 is built from 13 residues. Trimming removed 5 bases from V and 4 bases from J, with 9 bases in between. Germline CDR1 SGHAT, CDR2 FQDESV (reference sequence).

V is TRBV2 and J is TRBJ1-2; no reliable D call. CDR1 is SNHLY and CDR2 is FYNNEI in the germline V gene. The V and J ends lost 0 bases and 7 bases respectively, with 12 bases between them. The CDR3 is made up of 14 amino acids. Written as DNA, the CDR3 is TGTGCCAGCAGTGAAGCAGGAACTAGCGGTGGCTACACCTTC. It yields the protein CASSEAGTSGGYTF.

V usage is TRBV10-3 and J usage is TRBJ2-4; the match to TRBD1 covers 8 bases. Germline lookup yields CDR1 ENHRY and CDR2 SYGVKD. V shed 3 bases, J shed 0 bases, and the junction held 7 bases outside the gene matches. The CDR3 length is 17 residues. The CDR3, as DNA: TGTGCCATCAGTGAAGCACAGGGGGGATTAGCCAAAAACATTCAGTACTTC. Its protein product is CAISEAQGGLAKNIQYF.

The chain employs TRBV11-2 and TRBJ2-5; D unclear. V was cut by 1 base and J by 5 bases, with 8 bases left in between. CDR1 and CDR2 (germline): SGHAT, FQNNGV. This CDR3 is built from 13 residues. The CDR3 DNA follows: TGTGCCAGCAGCTTAGCGTTCTTTGAGACCCAGTACTTC. It yields the protein CASSLAFFETQYF.

CDR3 sequence: CASSLRVGQDVDAFF. The CDR3, as DNA: TGCGCCAGCAGCTTGAGGGTCGGACAGGATGTGGACGCTTTCTTT. V is TRBV5-1 and J is TRBJ1-1, with 7 bases lining up with TRBD1. Germline V gives CDR1 SGHRS, CDR2 YFSETQ. V was pared by 1 base and J by 11 bases, with 14 bases of the junction left unmatched. The CDR3 runs to 15 residues. The full variable domain, in which reference TRBV5-1 and TRBJ1-1 provide the parts outside the CDR3, is KAGVTQTPRYLIKTRGQQVTLSCSPISGHRSVSWYQQTPGQGLQFLFEYFSETQRNKGNFPGRFSGRQFSNSRSEMNVSTLELGDSALYLCASSLRVGQDVDAFFGQGTRLTVV.